This T cell receptor (beta chain) stems from a study of post-analysis software for immune sequencing data. Turning to the study itself: Multiple sclerosis in the patients followed relapsing-remitting, secondary progressive and progressive-relapsing courses. Overall study results and limits: In multiple sclerosis, normalized Chao1 diversity was significantly below that of controls.

The library was made from cDNA and included unique molecular identifiers. A population of roughly 0.9 to 11 million T cells gave rise to approximately 500,000 cDNA molecules. MiXCR was run by TCRdb on the PCR reads, yielding one entry per CDR3 protein. The sample has roughly 670,000 distinct CDR3 sequences, roughly three fifths seen once; the top ten hold approximately 11%. Concerning this clonotype: Its antigen remains unidentified.

The receptor was isolated from a girl aged 2 to 10 with multiple sclerosis. The sequenced material came from blood.

CDR3 in DNA: TGTGCCATCAGTTTTGAGGGAGCTCCCTACGAGCAGTACTTC. It encodes CAISFEGAPYEQYF. This chain joins TRBV10-3 and TRBJ2-7, with a weak D call TRBD2 (5 bases). CDR3 length: 14 amino acids. The V end was cut by 5 bases, the J end by 2 bases, with 13 bases between. Germline V lookup: CDR1 ENHRY, CDR2 SYGVKD.